This T cell receptor (beta chain) was recorded in a study of response to subunit inactivated influenza vaccine. Points from the study as a whole: Seasonal influenza vaccination, on each occasion, was suggested by the authors to recruit few new T cells.

TCRdb called the RT-PCR reads again in MiXCR, with one record for every CDR3 protein. The table has under 550,000 distinct CDR3 sequences, 7.6% seen once; the top ten hold 10% to 15%. A remark on this clonotype: Its target is not known.

Germline V gene lookup returns CDR1 LGHDT and CDR2 YNNKEL (reference sequence). CDR3 size: 13 residues. The V and J ends lost 0 bases and 6 bases respectively, with 9 bases between them. The V and J genes are TRBV3-1 and TRBJ2-7; weak D call: TRBD1 (5 bases). Sample: PBMCs from blood, taken around 25 months after vaccination. The TCR sequence derives from a man in his fifties or sixties who received an inactivated influenza vaccine. CDR3 in amino acids: CASSQEVRAEQYF. The CDR3, as DNA: TGTGCCAGCAGCCAAGAGGTCAGGGCCGAGCAGTACTTC.